This TCR beta chain came from a study of blood T cell repertoires in COVID-19. As for the study in general: COVID-19 samples from acute and convalescent phases originated in the United States, Italy and Spain. Nucleic acid was either cDNA or gDNA, and it came from T cells, B-cell-depleted T cells, or PBMCs.

In the authors' workflow: Amplifying reference gene primers gave estimates of nucleated cell counts. Clones were read by immunoSEQ multiplex PCR, and TCRdb kept only the in-frame ones, dropping some. The DNA was the basis for D and trimming; V, J and clone size are from that table. Among under 350,000 clones listed, roughly 89% were seen once. Trimming removed 3 bases at V and 4 bases at J, with 12 bases between. CDR1 and CDR2 (germline): SGHAT, FQNNGV. This CDR3 has 14 amino acids. The receptor's source is a man in his forties or fifties with acute or convalescent COVID-19. The chain joins TRBV11-2 to TRBJ2-5; no clear D gene. Sequencing was carried out using peripheral blood. The CDR3 spells CASSFRRSVETQYF. For the CDR3, the DNA is TGTGCCAGCAGCTTCCGCCGATCGGTAGAGACCCAGTACTTC.